The 21 T cell receptor beta chains presented below share a single source sample, sequenced in a study of T cell repertoires in cytomegalovirus infection. One entry per CDR3 protein, called by TCRdb with MiXCR from the reads. The table has around 530,000 distinct CDR3 sequences, approximately 15% seen once; the top ten hold more than 20%. Input material: CD8+ T cells from PBMCs. The receptors originated from a human donor in good health (CMV status not recorded). Some clones in this sample may be carry-over from other donors' samples.

This clonotype has ten or more counts. The chain links TRBV12-3 or TRBV12-4 to TRBJ1-3, with no clear D. The CDR3 is 11 residues long. Trimming took off 8 bases at V and 8 bases at J, with 10 bases between the two ends. The CDR3 region has the DNA TGTGCCAGCCGCCGGCGGGACACCATATATTTT. It encodes CASRRRDTIYF.

This clonotype occurred many times. This sequence joins TRBV7-8 and TRBJ1-2; D might be TRBD1 (5 bases). With 6 bases removed from V and 4 bases from J, the gap between germline ends came to 24 bases. CDR1 and CDR2 (germline): SGHVS, FQNEAQ. The CDR3 consists of 17 residues. CDR3 region: CASSQPGRDRRSYGYTF. The CDR3 nucleotides read TGTGCCAGCAGTCAACCGGGCCGAGACAGACGATCCTATGGCTACACCTTC. Full variable domain (missing parts from reference TRBV7-8 and TRBJ1-2): GAGVSQSPRYKVAKRGQDVALRCDPISGHVSLFWYQQALGQGPEFLTYFQNEAQLDKSGLPSDRFFAERPEGSVSTLKIQRTQQEDSAVYLCASSQPGRDRRSYGYTFGSGTRLTVV.

This clonotype has a handful of counts. This chain connects TRBV20-1 to TRBJ2-7; the D gene is possibly TRBD1 (6 bases). Germline-derived CDR1 and CDR2 are DFQATT and SNEGSKA (reference sequence). This CDR3 has 17 amino acids. V shed 3 bases and J shed 3 bases, with 24 bases lying between them. The CDR3 DNA reads TGCAGTGCTAGCGCATATGAACCGGGACATCTTGTCTACGAGCAGTACTTC. Translation: CSASAYEPGHLVYEQYF.

Ten or more counts support this clonotype. The gene calls are TRBV12-3 or TRBV12-4 and TRBJ2-7; D call uncertain. The CDR3 length is 11 residues. Between the trimmed V and J ends, which lost 7 bases and 5 bases, there was a span of 9 bases. This CDR3 is CASMGFNEQYF. Here the CDR3 DNA reads TGTGCCAGCATGGGGTTCAACGAGCAGTACTTC.

This clonotype came up many times. V and J are TRBV7-9 and TRBJ1-1; D call uncertain. Germline loops: CDR1 SEHNR, CDR2 FQNEAQ (reference sequence). The germline V and J ends were trimmed by 4 bases and 6 bases, with 18 bases remaining between them. The CDR3 is made up of 15 amino acids. The CDR3 bases are TGTGCCAGCAGCTCCTCCGTGGGCGCATATTCTGAAGCTTTCTTT. Translating it yields CASSSSVGAYSEAFF.

The chain has TRBV20-1 and TRBJ2-4; D ambiguous. This CDR3 has 11 amino acids. Trimming removed 0 bases from V and 11 bases from J, with 8 bases in between. Germline CDR1 is DFQATT and CDR2 is SNEGSKA (reference sequence). The CDR3 region is CSARDPMVQYF. Here the CDR3 DNA reads TGCAGTGCTAGAGATCCCATGGTTCAGTACTTC.

The rearrangement joins TRBV28 to TRBJ1-1, with a tentative D call TRBD1 (6 bases). The CDR3 consists of 16 residues. Germline V CDR1 and CDR2: MDHEN, SYDVKM. Trimming took 3 bases from V and 0 from J, leaving 14 bases between them. The CDR3 loop reads CASSFSTGQLNTEAFF. The DNA of the CDR3 is TGTGCCAGCAGTTTTTCTACAGGGCAATTGAACACTGAAGCTTTCTTT.

This clonotype has more than one count but fewer than ten. This chain joins TRBV9 and TRBJ1-5; D remains unclear. This CDR3 comprises 13 residues. Germline values: CDR1 SGDLS, CDR2 YYNGEE. V lost 0 bases and J 7 bases, leaving 8 bases between the germline ends. In DNA form, the CDR3 reads TGTGCCAGCAGCGTAGGAGGTGGGCAGCCCCAGCATTTT. It specifies CASSVGGGQPQHF.

A note on this clonotype: Sequence at one end of the junction differs from germline and may be a read error. The chain combines TRBV2 with TRBJ2-5; 9 bases are a match to TRBD1. CDR3 length: 16 amino acids. Germline CDR1 is SNHLY and CDR2 is FYNNEI. The CDR3 DNA reads as TGTGCCAGCAGTGTTGGGACAGGGAGAATACAAGGGACCCAGTACTTC. This codes for CASSVGTGRIQGTQYF.

V gene TRBV27 combines with J gene TRBJ1-2, with 8 bases lining up with TRBD1. Looked up from germline, CDR1 is MNHEY and CDR2 is SMNVEV (reference sequence). The CDR3 consists of 13 residues. The J segment lost 1 base and the V segment lost 6 bases, leaving 1 base of the junction unmatched. The CDR3 here is CASSDRGNYGYTF. DNA for the CDR3: TGTGCCAGCAGCGACAGGGGTAACTATGGCTACACCTTC.

This clonotype was seen many times. The CDR3 sequence is CASSFQDSGNTIYF. For the CDR3, the DNA is TGTGCCAGCAGTTTTCAGGACTCTGGAAACACCATATATTTT. J is TRBJ1-3 and V is TRBV28; D ambiguous. CDR3 size: 14 residues. Germline V gene data show CDR1 as MDHEN and CDR2 as SYDVKM. Between the trimmed V and J ends, which lost 3 bases and 0 bases, there was a span of 6 bases. The whole variable domain, remainder taken from reference TRBV28 and TRBJ1-3, is DVKVTQSSRYLVKRTGEKVFLECVQDMDHENMFWYRQDPGLGLRLIYFSYDVKMKEKGDIPEGYSVSREKKERFSLILESASTNQTSMYLCASSFQDSGNTIYFGEGSWLTVV.

This clonotype was seen many times. V usage is TRBV7-3 and J usage is TRBJ1-1, with D possibly matching TRBD1 (5 bases). The CDR3 loop spans 14 amino acids. Trimming took off 4 bases at V and 5 bases at J, with 14 bases between the two ends. The germline CDR1 and CDR2 sequences are SGHTA and FQGTGA. The CDR3 is CASSWGGSGTEAFF. The CDR3 DNA is TGTGCCAGCAGCTGGGGGGGAAGTGGAACTGAAGCTTTCTTT.

The V and J genes are TRBV20-1 and TRBJ1-2; 7 positions match TRBD1. This CDR3 contains 16 residues. The germline V gene has CDR1 DFQATT and CDR2 SNEGSKA (reference sequence). J lost 5 bases, V lost 6 bases, and 18 bases had no gene match. The CDR3 region is CSATPRGKGARYGYTF. The CDR3 region has the DNA TGCAGTGCCACTCCCAGGGGGAAGGGGGCACGATATGGCTACACCTTC.

The table lists this clonotype with many counts. The V call is TRBV28, the J call TRBJ2-3; D might be TRBD2 (5 bases). V lost 5 bases to trimming and J lost 3 bases, with 12 bases between them. Germline V gene sequence: CDR1 MDHEN, CDR2 SYDVKM. There are 14 residues in the CDR3. The CDR3 bases are TGTGCCAGCAGTATCCGTCGGGGTACAGATACGCAGTATTTT. Its protein is CASSIRRGTDTQYF.

The rearrangement joins TRBV27 to TRBJ2-3; D remains ambiguous. Germline CDR1 and CDR2: MNHEY and SMNVEV (reference sequence). The ends were cut back, 0 bases at V and 7 bases at J, with 11 bases in the middle. The CDR3 totals 14 residues. CDR3 sequence reads: CASSLSGHLYTQYF. In DNA, the CDR3 is TGTGCCAGCAGTTTATCGGGCCATCTTTATACGCAGTATTTT.

The rearrangement joins TRBV27 to TRBJ2-3, with a tentative D call TRBD2 (5 bases). V lost 5 bases, J lost 0 bases, and 18 bases lay in between. The CDR3 extends over 17 amino acids. Germline loops: CDR1 MNHEY, CDR2 SMNVEV (reference sequence). CDR3 residues: CASSPEWGALSTDTQYF. In DNA, the CDR3 is TGTGCCAGCAGTCCGGAGTGGGGAGCGCTTAGCACAGATACGCAGTATTTT.

This clonotype has ten or more counts. The J gene is TRBJ2-7, the V gene TRBV7-8; D ambiguous. The V end lost 3 bases, the J end lost 2 bases, and 11 bases lay between the germline ends. The CDR3 sequence is 14 residues long. CDR1 SGHVS and CDR2 FQNEAQ come from the germline V gene. CDR3 coding DNA: TGTGCCAGCAGCTTTCGATACTCTCCCTACGAGCAGTACTTC. This encodes CASSFRYSPYEQYF.

This clonotype was recorded many times. The V call is TRBV7-9, the J call TRBJ2-2; D not certain. Trimming removed 1 base from V and 0 bases from J, with 9 bases in between. Germline V gives CDR1 SEHNR, CDR2 FQNEAQ (reference sequence). The CDR3 totals 16 residues. CDR3 in amino acids: CASSLVRTSNTGELFF. The CDR3 DNA is TGTGCCAGCAGCTTAGTACGCACATCGAACACCGGGGAGCTGTTTTTT.

This clonotype was detected many times. The V and J genes are TRBV12-5 and TRBJ1-2; D is undetermined. With 5 bases removed from V and 7 bases from J, the gap between germline ends came to 11 bases. In germline, CDR1 is LGHNT, CDR2 FRNRAP. The CDR3 is made up of 12 amino acids. DNA of the CDR3: TGTGCTAGTGGTCCATACGGAGGTGGCTACACCTTC. Translation gives CASGPYGGGYTF.

The CDR3 loop reads CASSQDQAGTSYNEQFF. The CDR3 bases are TGTGCCAGCAGCCAAGATCAGGCAGGGACCTCCTACAATGAGCAGTTCTTC. The chain links TRBV3-1 to TRBJ2-1; D tentatively fits TRBD1 or TRBD2 (5 bases each). The CDR3 has 17 residues. Trimming removed 0 bases at V and 0 bases at J, with 12 bases between. Germline V lookup: CDR1 LGHDT, CDR2 YNNKEL (reference sequence).

The rearrangement links TRBV19 to TRBJ2-1, with D maybe TRBD1 (6 bases). V gave up 0 bases and J gave up 7 bases, with 16 bases separating them. This CDR3 has 16 amino acids. Germline assignment: CDR1 LNHDA and CDR2 SQIVND (reference sequence). DNA for the CDR3: TGTGCCAGTAGTATAGAGGGGCAGGGGTGGTGGAATGAGCAGTTCTTC. Protein product: CASSIEGQGWWNEQFF.